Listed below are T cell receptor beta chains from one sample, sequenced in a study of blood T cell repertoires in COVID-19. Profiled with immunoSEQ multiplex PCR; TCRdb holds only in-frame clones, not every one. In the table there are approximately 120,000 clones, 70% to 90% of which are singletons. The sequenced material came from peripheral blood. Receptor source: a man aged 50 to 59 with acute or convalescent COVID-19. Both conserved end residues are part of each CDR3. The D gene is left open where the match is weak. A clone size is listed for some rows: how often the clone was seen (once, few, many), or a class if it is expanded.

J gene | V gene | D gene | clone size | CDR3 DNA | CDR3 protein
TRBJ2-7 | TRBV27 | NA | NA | TGTGCCAGCAGTTCCGCCGACACCTTCTCCTACGAGCAGTACTTC | CASSSADTFSYEQYF
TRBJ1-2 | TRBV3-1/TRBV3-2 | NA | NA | TGTGCCAGCAGCCAAAGTTGGAGCTATGGCTACACCTTC | CASSQSWSYGYTF
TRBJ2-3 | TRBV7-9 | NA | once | TGTGCCAGCAGCTTAGGCAGGGCTAGCACAGATACGCAGTATTTT | CASSLGRASTDTQYF
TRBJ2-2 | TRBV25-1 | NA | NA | TGTGCCAGCAGTGAATTTACGGGCACCGGGGAGCTGTTTTTT | CASSEFTGTGELFF
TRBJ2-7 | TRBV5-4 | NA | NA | TGTGCCAGCACCCAAGAGAAGCGAAATACAGGGATGGAATACGAGCAGTACTTC | CASTQEKRNTGMEYEQYF
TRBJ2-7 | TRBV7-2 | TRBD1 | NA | TGTGCCAGCAGCCGGACAGGGAACGGCTACGAGCAGTACTTC | CASSRTGNGYEQYF
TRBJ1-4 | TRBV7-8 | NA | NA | TGTGCCAGCATGGGGGCGCTGAATGAAAAACTGTTTTTT | CASMGALNEKLFF
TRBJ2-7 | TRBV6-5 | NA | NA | TGTGCCAGCAGTTCGCCGGGACACCAGGGATACGAGCAGTACTTC | CASSSPGHQGYEQYF
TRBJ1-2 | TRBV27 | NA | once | TGTGCCAGCAGTACTCAGGGGAGCTATGGCTACACCTTC | CASSTQGSYGYTF
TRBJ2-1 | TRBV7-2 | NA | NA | TGTGCCAGCAGCTCCGGGACAACATACAATGAGCAGTTCTTC | CASSSGTTYNEQFF
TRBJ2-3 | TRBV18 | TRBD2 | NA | TGTGCCAGCTCACCGCTAGCGGTTAGCACAGATACGCAGTATTTT | CASSPLAVSTDTQYF
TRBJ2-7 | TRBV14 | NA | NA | TGTGCCAGCAGCCAAGTCAATACAGGGGAGCAGTACTTC | CASSQVNTGEQYF
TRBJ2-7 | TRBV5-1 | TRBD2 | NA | TGCGCCAGCAGTGGGCGGGGGGGTACCTACGAGCAGTACTTC | CASSGRGGTYEQYF
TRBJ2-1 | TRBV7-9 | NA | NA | TGTGCCAGCAGCTCCTTGGTAGGGCGGGACAATGAGCAGTTCTTC | CASSSLVGRDNEQFF
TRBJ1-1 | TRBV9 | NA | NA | TGTGCCAGCAGCGTAGGGGCAGCCGGCGGGGGCACTGAAGCTTTCTTT | CASSVGAAGGGTEAFF
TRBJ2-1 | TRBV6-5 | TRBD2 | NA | TGTGCCAGCGGAAAAGCGGGAGCCACCAATGAGCAGTTCTTC | CASGKAGATNEQFF
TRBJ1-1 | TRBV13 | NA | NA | TGTGCCAGCAGCTCCACCGGGGAAGCTTTCTTT | CASSSTGEAFF